A selection of T cell receptor beta chains follows, all from one sample in a study of blood T cells in healthy people across ages. Via MiXCR, TCRdb re-called the 5' RACE reads, giving one row per CDR3 protein. The repertoire includes roughly 1,300,000 distinct CDR3 sequences, almost 60% of them detected once, and about 6.7% sits in the top ten. The sequencing input was blood. These receptors came from a man between 18 and 29 years old in good health. Each CDR3 is given with its conserved first and last residue. D genes are given only for firm matches. The size of a clone is reported for some rows only, either as once, few or many, or as a class for expanded clones.

j_call | clone_size | d_call | v_call | cdr3_aa | cdr3_nt
TRBJ2-1 | . | TRBD2 | TRBV7-9 | CASSLSLLAENEQFF | TGTGCCAGCAGCTTAAGTTTGCTAGCGGAAAATGAGCAGTTCTTC
TRBJ1-4 | . | . | TRBV6-1 | CASSEAGPRGEKLFF | TGTGCCAGCAGTGAAGCAGGTCCCCGGGGCGAAAAACTGTTTTTT
TRBJ2-6 | . | . | TRBV20-1 | CSASSISGANVLTF | TGCAGTGCTAGTTCTATCTCTGGGGCCAACGTCCTGACTTTC
TRBJ2-1 | . | TRBD2 | TRBV4-2 | CASSQVKRELNEQFF | TGTGCCAGCAGCCAAGTCAAGCGGGAGTTAAATGAGCAGTTCTTC
TRBJ1-2 | . | . | TRBV20-1 | CSARRQSPYGYTF | TGCAGTGCTAGGCGACAGTCTCCCTATGGCTACACCTTC
TRBJ2-3 | . | . | TRBV20-1 | CSAPLGDGADTQYF | TGCAGTGCGCCGTTGGGCGACGGGGCAGATACGCAGTATTTT
TRBJ2-3 | . | . | TRBV18 | CASSPIRQGNQADTQYF | TGTGCCAGCTCACCAATACGTCAGGGAAATCAAGCAGATACGCAGTATTTT
TRBJ1-6 | few | . | TRBV10-3 | CAISGRHLAPLHF | TGTGCCATCAGTGGCCGGCATCTGGCACCCCTCCACTTT
TRBJ1-6 | . | TRBD1 | TRBV7-2 | CASSLGGTGGSRSPLHF | TGTGCCAGCAGCTTAGGAGGGACAGGAGGGTCTCGTTCACCCCTCCACTTT
TRBJ2-7 | . | . | TRBV6-5 | CASTHGGNPRNEQYF | TGTGCCAGCACCCACGGGGGTAACCCAAGAAACGAGCAGTACTTC
TRBJ2-7 | few | TRBD1 | TRBV20-1 | CSARDTDRFIYEQYF | TGCAGTGCTAGAGATACGGACAGGTTTATCTACGAGCAGTACTTC
TRBJ2-1 | few | . | TRBV6-1 | CASRPSRGWNEQFF | TGTGCCAGCCGTCCCTCCCGCGGCTGGAATGAGCAGTTCTTC
TRBJ1-1 | . | . | TRBV11-2 | CASSLTGRGRNTEAFF | TGTGCCAGCAGCTTAACAGGACGGGGGCGGAACACTGAAGCTTTCTTT
TRBJ2-1 | . | . | TRBV25-1 | CASSEHENNEQFF | TGTGCCAGCAGTGAGCACGAGAACAATGAGCAGTTCTTC
TRBJ1-5 | . | . | TRBV6-2/TRBV6-3 | CASRTGTPGKNQPQHF | TGTGCCAGCAGGACCGGGACCCCCGGAAAGAATCAGCCCCAGCATTTT
TRBJ2-1 | once | . | TRBV27 | CASSVRNSNEQFF | TGTGCCAGCAGTGTAAGGAACAGCAATGAGCAGTTCTTC